This T cell receptor (beta chain) was captured by sequencing in a study of molecular identifiers for immune sequencing clone quantification. Study-wide points: Spiked Jurkat TCR RNA originating from one cell could reportedly be identified amid more than 800,000 naive cells.

This clonotype was seen at least ten times. Its antigen is unknown. The germline CDR1 and CDR2 sequences are DFQATT and SNEGSKA (reference sequence). The CDR3 runs to 16 residues. The V and J ends lost 5 bases and 2 bases, in that order; junction bases with no gene match: 8. TCRdb ran MiXCR on the PCR reads and lists one entry per CDR3 protein. The sample yields about 86,000 distinct CDR3 sequences, around a quarter seen once. Sorted naive CD8 T cells were those defined as CD8+CD4-CCR7+CD45RA+. The material sequenced was naive CD8+ T cells from blood, with Jurkat cell RNA spiked in. Sample subset: FACS-sorted CD8+CD4-CCR7+CD45RA+ naive T cells. The V call is TRBV20-1, the J call TRBJ2-3, with TRBD2 matching over 12 bases. The sequence derives from a human donor in good health. Some libraries in this study had Jurkat cell RNA spiked in. Here the CDR3 DNA reads TGCAGTGCTCCGCGGACTAGCGGGATACCCACAGATACGCAGTATTTT. Translated, it gives CSAPRTSGIPTDTQYF.